Below are 13 T cell receptor beta chains sequenced from a single sample in a study of monozygotic twins with cystic fibrosis. Clones were read by immunoSEQ multiplex PCR, and TCRdb kept only the in-frame ones, dropping some. The profile covers tens of thousands of clones, with around four fifths appearing a single time and just under 0.9% taken by the ten largest. The sequencing input was blood. The source is a girl aged 2 to 9 with cystic fibrosis.

This sequence joins TRBV14 and TRBJ2-2; no clear D. Germline V CDR1 and CDR2: SGHDN, FVKESK. The length of the CDR3 is 14 residues. V lost 0 bases, J lost 1 base, and 3 bases lay in between. DNA for the CDR3: TGTGCCAGCAGCCAAGATTGGAACACCGGGGAGCTGTTTTTT. It is translated as CASSQDWNTGELFF.

The chain couples TRBV25-1 to TRBJ1-1; D is possibly TRBD1 (6 bases). The germline CDR1 and CDR2 sequences are MGHDK and SYGVNS. The CDR3 has 15 amino acids. V was cut by 1 base and J by 2 bases, with 11 bases left in between. The CDR3 loop is CASSELLGANTEAFF. The CDR3, as DNA: TGTGCCAGCAGTGAATTACTGGGGGCTAACACTGAAGCTTTCTTT. Using reference TRBV25-1 and TRBJ1-1 for the parts outside the CDR3, the full variable domain is EADIYQTPRYLVIGTGKKITLECSQTMGHDKMYWYQQDPGMELHLIHYSYGVNSTEKGDLSSESTVSRIRTEHFPLTLESARPSHTSQYLCASSELLGANTEAFFGQGTRLTVV.

This sequence joins TRBV6-5 and TRBJ2-7; D might be TRBD2 (5 bases). Trimming left V 2 bases short and J 4 bases short, with 9 bases between. The germline CDR1 and CDR2 sequences are MNHEY and SVGAGI. The CDR3 loop spans 13 amino acids. The CDR3 sequence: CASSYVRGYEQYF. DNA of the CDR3: TGTGCCAGCAGTTACGTCCGCGGGTACGAGCAGTACTTC.

This chain uses TRBV6-6 with TRBJ1-2, with D unclear. Germline V lookup: CDR1 MNHNY, CDR2 SVGAGI (reference sequence). V was clipped by 0 bases and J by 3 bases, with 8 bases between them. The CDR3 is 14 residues long. The CDR3 region is CASSYSHGYYGYTF. In DNA, the CDR3 is TGTGCCAGCAGTTACTCGCACGGGTACTATGGCTACACCTTC.

The chain recombines TRBV6-5 with TRBJ2-1; 11 nucleotides align to TRBD1. The V gene's germline CDR1 is MNHEY and CDR2 SVGAGI. There are 16 residues in the CDR3. The V gene end was trimmed by 0 bases and the J gene end by 2 bases; junction bases not matched to a gene: 0. CDR3 loop: CASSYSDRGPYNEQFF. The CDR3, as DNA: TGTGCCAGCAGTTACTCGGACAGGGGGCCCTACAATGAGCAGTTCTTC.

The genes are TRBV2 and TRBJ2-5, with a weak D call TRBD2 (5 bases). Germline CDR1 SNHLY, CDR2 FYNNEI. The CDR3 is 15 residues long. Trimming took off 0 bases at V and 0 bases at J, with 8 bases between the two ends. The CDR3 protein is CASSEAGSDQETQYF. The DNA of the CDR3 is TGTGCCAGCAGTGAAGCAGGGAGCGACCAAGAGACCCAGTACTTC.

The chain couples TRBV18 to TRBJ1-5; the D is unclear. Germline V lookup: CDR1 KGHSH, CDR2 LQKENI. The CDR3 covers 15 residues. Trimming left V 3 bases short and J 2 bases short, with 11 bases between. The CDR3: CASSPNGRRNQPQHF. The CDR3, as DNA: TGTGCCAGCTCACCCAACGGGCGGCGCAATCAGCCCCAGCATTTT.

The V and J genes are TRBV6-1 and TRBJ1-1; D is ambiguous. Trimming shortened V by 6 bases and J by 0 bases, and 8 bases separated the two germline ends. The CDR3 is made up of 13 amino acids. Germline V gene data show CDR1 as MNHNS and CDR2 as SASEGT. For the CDR3, the DNA is TGTGCCAGCAGGGTTACAGTGAACACTGAAGCTTTCTTT. Translating it yields CASRVTVNTEAFF.

This chain connects TRBV20-1 to TRBJ2-5, with D possibly being TRBD2 (6 bases). CDR1 DFQATT and CDR2 SNEGSKA come from the germline V gene (reference sequence). V was shortened by 6 bases and J by 5 bases, with 10 bases between the two germline ends. The CDR3 covers 11 residues. CDR3 region: CSAGTSETQYF. CDR3 bases: TGCAGTGCGGGGACTTCGGAGACCCAGTACTTC.

The chain is built from TRBV30 and TRBJ2-5; 9 positions agree with TRBD2. The CDR3 is 16 amino acids. V was pared by 2 bases and J by 5 bases, with 12 bases of the junction left unmatched. The germline CDR1 and CDR2 sequences are GTSNPN and SVGIG (reference sequence). The CDR3 protein is CAWSRDFSGSGETQYF. The CDR3 DNA reads TGTGCCTGGAGTAGGGACTTTAGCGGGAGCGGGGAGACCCAGTACTTC.

V gene TRBV9 combines with J gene TRBJ2-7; D might be TRBD1 or TRBD2, each matching 5 bases. The germline V gene encodes CDR1 SGDLS and CDR2 YYNGEE. V was clipped by 4 bases and J by 3 bases, with 23 bases between them. The CDR3 is 17 amino acids. CDR3 protein: CASSPTSEGWENYEQYF. The CDR3 bases are TGTGCCAGCAGCCCAACATCCGAGGGGTGGGAAAACTACGAGCAGTACTTC.

This rearrangement joins TRBV19 to TRBJ1-3; D may be TRBD1 (6 bases). V lost 6 bases and J 1 base, leaving 22 bases between the germline ends. The CDR3 extends over 18 amino acids. The germline V gene has CDR1 LNHDA and CDR2 SQIVND (reference sequence). CDR3 in amino acids: CASSLWRGQSKSGNTIYF. The CDR3 nucleotides are TGTGCCAGTAGCCTGTGGAGAGGACAGTCAAAATCTGGAAACACCATATATTTT.

The CDR3 bases are TGTGCCAGCAGTTTAAATCCAGGGGGCAGTACTGAAGCTTTCTTT. Protein sequence: CASSLNPGGSTEAFF. The J gene is TRBJ1-1, the V gene TRBV27, with 8 nucleotides matching TRBD1. With 2 bases clipped from V and 5 bases from J, the junction kept 7 bases outside the gene matches. Germline assignment: CDR1 MNHEY and CDR2 SMNVEV (reference sequence). This CDR3 has 15 residues.